The 30 T cell receptor beta chains given below trace back to one sample, sequenced in a study of a mutant IDH1 vaccine in newly diagnosed glioma. Sequencing was performed with immunoSEQ multiplex PCR; in TCRdb, only in-frame clones are kept and a portion is missing. The sample lists some 50,000 clones; 65% were seen once. Documented time point: week 47, end of study. Each dose of the vaccine consisted of 300 ug of mutant IDH1 20-mer peptide, with topical imiquimod. Their antigens remain unidentified. Sequencing used peripheral blood mononuclear cells (PBMCs), obtained from a glioma patient whose treatment included an IDH1 peptide vaccine. All receptors derive from a middle-aged man with glioma. Some clones in this sample may be carry-over from other donors' samples.

This rearrangement joins TRBV19 to TRBJ1-4; D remains unclear. CDR3 length equals 15 residues. V lost 5 bases and J 3 bases, leaving 13 bases between the germline ends. Germline V gives CDR1 LNHDA, CDR2 SQIVND (reference sequence). The DNA for the CDR3 is TGTGCCAGTAGTGCCCGTGTCCCTCCTAATGAAAAACTGTTTTTT. It is translated as CASSARVPPNEKLFF.

J is TRBJ1-5 and V is TRBV15; no firm D call. V lost 0 bases and J 3 bases, leaving 9 bases between the germline ends. The CDR3 spans 15 residues. Germline V gene lookup returns CDR1 LNHNV and CDR2 YYDKDF (reference sequence). CDR3 loop: CATSRDQSYNQPQHF. In DNA, the CDR3 is TGTGCCACCAGCAGAGATCAGAGTTACAATCAGCCCCAGCATTTT. Full variable domain (rest looked up from reference TRBV15 and TRBJ1-5): DAMVIQNPRYQVTQFGKPVTLSCSQTLNHNVMYWYQQKSSQAPKLLFHYYDKDFNNEADTPDNFQSRRPNTSFCFLDIRSPGLGDTAMYLCATSRDQSYNQPQHFGDGTRLSIL.

The chain joins TRBV5-8 to TRBJ1-1; perhaps TRBD1 as D (5 bases). The germline V gene has CDR1 SGHTS and CDR2 YDEGEE. V lost 7 bases and J 3 bases, leaving 10 bases between the germline ends. The CDR3 length is 12 residues. As DNA, the CDR3 is TGTGCCAGCGGGGCAGGGCACACTGAAGCTTTCTTT. It translates to CASGAGHTEAFF.

This clone was detected a few times. The chain couples TRBV30 to TRBJ2-1; 8 nucleotides align to TRBD2. The CDR3 consists of 14 residues. V trimming: 0 bases; J trimming: 6 bases; junction bases outside the gene matches: 4. The V gene's germline CDR1 is GTSNPN and CDR2 SVGIG (reference sequence). In nucleotides, the CDR3 is TGTGCCTGGAGTGTAGGTAGCGGGGTCAATGAGCAGTTCTTC. Translation: CAWSVGSGVNEQFF.

The chain recombines TRBV29-1 with TRBJ2-3, with D possibly matching TRBD1 (5 bases). The CDR3 loop spans 13 amino acids. V was shortened by 4 bases and J by 2 bases, with 10 bases between the two germline ends. Per germline, CDR1 SQVTM and CDR2 ANQGSEA. CDR3 loop: CSVAGADTDTQYF. CDR3 sequence (DNA): TGCAGCGTTGCTGGGGCTGACACAGATACGCAGTATTTT.

This clone was counted a single time. This chain joins TRBV10-3 and TRBJ1-5; 8 nucleotides line up with TRBD1. Germline lookup yields CDR1 ENHRY and CDR2 SYGVKD. The ends lost 10 bases at V and 3 bases at J; junction bases unmatched: 5. The CDR3 length is 13 residues. As DNA, the CDR3 is TGTGCCACCGGGACAGGTTTCAATCAGCCCCAGCATTTT. Protein product: CATGTGFNQPQHF.

The V and J genes are TRBV10-3 and TRBJ1-1; perhaps TRBD1 as D (5 bases). CDR1 and CDR2 from the germline V gene are ENHRY and SYGVKD. This CDR3 region has 13 residues. V lost 7 bases to trimming and J lost 1 base, with 10 bases between them. The chain's CDR3 is CAITSTANTEAFF. The CDR3 nucleotides are TGTGCCATCACCTCGACAGCGAACACTGAAGCTTTCTTT.

The V gene is TRBV2, the J gene TRBJ1-2; 12 bases are shared with TRBD1. The CDR3 runs 15 residues. CDR1 is SNHLY and CDR2 is FYNNEI in the germline V gene. V was clipped by 6 bases and J by 7 bases; unmatched bases: 9. CDR3 loop: CASRAGTGGVGGYTF. CDR3 in DNA: TGTGCCAGCAGGGCCGGGACAGGGGGCGTCGGTGGCTACACCTTC.

The V and J genes are TRBV28 and TRBJ2-6; no clear D. This CDR3 is 14 amino acids long. Germline V gene lookup returns CDR1 MDHEN and CDR2 SYDVKM. V gave up 6 bases and J gave up 2 bases, with 8 bases separating them. CDR3 bases: TGTGCCAGCAGGTCCCGTGCTGGGGCCAACGTCCTGACTTTC. It translates to CASRSRAGANVLTF.

Only a few counts were recorded for this clone. One end of the junction is discordant with germline, which a read error may explain. The CDR3 sequence: CASSSGVGTEAFF. The DNA of the CDR3 is TGTGCTAGCAGCTCTGGGGTCGGGACTGAAGCTTTCTTT. The V and J genes are TRBV7-7 and TRBJ1-1, with D unclear. Looked up from germline, CDR1 is SSHAT and CDR2 is FNYEAQ (reference sequence). The CDR3 extends over 13 amino acids.

J is TRBJ1-1 and V is TRBV4-1; 8 nucleotides line up with TRBD1. Germline V gene lookup returns CDR1 MGHRA and CDR2 YSYEKL. Unmatched junction bases numbered 14, after V lost 6 bases and J lost 8 bases. The CDR3 is 15 residues long. The CDR3 region has the DNA TGCGCCAGCAGTCTTGACAGGGGCCCTCTCCGAGAAGCTTTCTTT. Its protein is CASSLDRGPLREAFF.

V and J are TRBV5-1 and TRBJ2-5; perhaps TRBD2 as D (7 bases). V was shortened by 4 bases and J by 3 bases, with 19 bases between the two germline ends. CDR1 and CDR2 from the germline V gene are SGHRS and YFSETQ. The CDR3 totals 16 residues. The CDR3 DNA is TGCGCCAGCAGCGCAAATATAGGGGGGGCTAAAGAGACCCAGTACTTC. The encoded protein is CASSANIGGAKETQYF.

The chain recombines TRBV19 with TRBJ1-2; D gene unclear. V was cut by 3 bases and J by 4 bases, with 12 bases left in between. CDR1 LNHDA and CDR2 SQIVND come from the germline V gene (reference sequence). The CDR3 spans 14 residues. Here the CDR3 reads CASSITRGVYGYTF. DNA of the CDR3: TGTGCCAGTAGTATCACACGGGGAGTCTATGGCTACACCTTC.

This clone was seen a handful of times. CDR3 coding DNA: TGTGCCAGCATGGGGTTGCGCTCCGAGCAGTACTTC. Amino acid sequence: CASMGLRSEQYF. V usage is TRBV2 and J usage is TRBJ2-7, with D hard to call. In germline, CDR1 is SNHLY, CDR2 FYNNEI. The CDR3 has 12 amino acids. V lost 7 bases, J lost 6 bases, and 13 bases lay in between.

The chain joins TRBV18 to TRBJ2-2, with 8 bases identical to TRBD1. Germline V lookup: CDR1 KGHSH, CDR2 LQKENI. The CDR3 loop spans 16 amino acids. V was pared by 0 bases and J by 2 bases, with 2 bases of the junction left unmatched. Here the CDR3 reads CASSPPTGGNTGELFF. The CDR3 nucleotides are TGTGCCAGCTCACCACCTACAGGGGGAAACACCGGGGAGCTGTTTTTT.

The chain links TRBV7-6 to TRBJ2-7; the match to TRBD2 covers 10 bases. This CDR3 has 15 amino acids. Germline V CDR1 and CDR2: SGHVS, FNYEAQ. J gave up 2 bases and V 2 bases, and 3 bases lay outside the gene matches. The CDR3 here is CASSLYSGGTYEQYF. CDR3 sequence (DNA): TGTGCCAGCAGCTTATATAGCGGGGGGACCTACGAGCAGTACTTC.

The genes are TRBV4-1 and TRBJ2-2; possible D gene TRBD2, 5 bases. V was clipped by 4 bases and J by 4 bases, with 13 bases between them. The CDR3 sequence is 15 residues long. Germline CDR1 and CDR2: MGHRA and YSYEKL. The CDR3 nucleotides read TGCGCCAGCAGCCGCCAGGAGGACTTCACCGGGGAGCTGTTTTTT. Translated, it gives CASSRQEDFTGELFF.

The chain joins TRBV21-1 to TRBJ1-5. TRBV21-1 is marked as a pseudogene. CDR3 size: 19 residues. CDR3 in amino acids: CASSKGGEGSGGSNQPQHF. In DNA form, the CDR3 reads TGTGCCAGCAGCAAAGGAGGGGAGGGCAGCGGGGGAAGCAATCAGCCCCAGCATTTT.

The chain joins TRBV5-1 to TRBJ2-5; 12 bases fit TRBD2. Germline CDR1 reads SGHRS; CDR2 reads YFSETQ. CDR3 length equals 14 residues. The V and J ends lost 8 bases and 5 bases, in that order; junction bases with no gene match: 7. This CDR3 reads CASSRLAGVETQYF. The CDR3 DNA reads as TGCGCCAGTTCCCGACTAGCGGGGGTTGAGACCCAGTACTTC.

The V gene is TRBV9, the J gene TRBJ2-3; D is undetermined. The CDR3 contains 12 residues. Trimming removed 2 bases at V and 0 bases at J, with 1 base between. Germline CDR1 reads SGDLS; CDR2 reads YYNGEE. This CDR3 reads CASSVSTDTQYF. CDR3 DNA sequence: TGTGCCAGCAGCGTCAGCACAGATACGCAGTATTTT.

This clone was detected only a few times. The chain carries TRBV30 and TRBJ2-7; D uncertain. V was shortened by 1 base and J by 2 bases, with 9 bases between the two germline ends. This CDR3 comprises 13 residues. From germline, CDR1 is GTSNPN and CDR2 SVGIG (reference sequence). The CDR3 coding sequence is TGTGCCTGGAGTGAGGACCGTGCCTACGAGCAGTACTTC. This codes for CAWSEDRAYEQYF. Complete variable domain (other parts from reference TRBV30 and TRBJ2-7): SQTIHQWPATLVQPVGSPLSLECTVEGTSNPNLYWYRQAAGRGLQLLFYSVGIGQISSEVPQNLSASRPQDRQFILSSKKLLLSDSGFYLCAWSEDRAYEQYFGPGTRLTVT.

This clone has just a few counts. The V gene is TRBV2, the J gene TRBJ1-2; D is unresolved. CDR1 and CDR2 from the germline V gene are SNHLY and FYNNEI. The CDR3 is made up of 14 amino acids. V dropped 3 bases and J dropped 8 bases, with 16 bases sitting between them. CDR3 amino acids: CASSESGGTGGYTF. Here the CDR3 DNA reads TGTGCCAGCAGTGAGTCCGGTGGTACGGGGGGCTACACCTTC.

This chain joins TRBV5-1 and TRBJ1-1; D possibly corresponds to TRBD1 (6 bases). The V end was cut by 0 bases, the J end by 12 bases, with 18 bases between. CDR3 length: 14 residues. CDR1 and CDR2 from the germline V gene are SGHRS and YFSETQ. CDR3 loop: CASSLAGQGHETFF. The CDR3, as DNA: TGCGCCAGCAGCTTGGCGGGCCAGGGACACGAGACTTTCTTT.

The V gene is TRBV6-5, the J gene TRBJ2-1, with D unresolved. The CDR3 is 12 amino acids. Per germline, CDR1 MNHEY and CDR2 SVGAGI. V was cut by 2 bases and J by 5 bases, with 4 bases left in between. The CDR3 DNA follows: TGTGCCAGCAGTTACGGGAACAATGAGCAGTTCTTC. Translating it yields CASSYGNNEQFF.

The V call is TRBV6-5, the J call TRBJ1-5; the D is unclear. Germline CDR1 MNHEY, CDR2 SVGAGI. Trimming took off 6 bases at V and 4 bases at J, with 10 bases between the two ends. The length of the CDR3 is 13 residues. The CDR3 DNA reads TGTGCCAGCAGCTCGACTGGGAATCAGCCCCAGCATTTT. It codes for CASSSTGNQPQHF.

J is TRBJ1-2 and V is TRBV5-1; no clear D. Germline loops: CDR1 SGHRS, CDR2 YFSETQ. The CDR3 runs to 12 residues. Trimming stripped 4 bases from V and 1 base from J, with 5 bases between. The CDR3 bases are TGCGCCAGCAGCGCCAATAACTATGGCTACACCTTC. It specifies CASSANNYGYTF.

This clone has more than one count but fewer than ten. The chain recombines TRBV5-1 with TRBJ1-5; D gene uncertain. The CDR3 runs to 15 residues. V was cut by 1 base and J by 0 bases, with 8 bases left in between. CDR1 SGHRS and CDR2 YFSETQ come from the germline V gene. CDR3 protein: CASSLYGDSNQPQHF. CDR3 DNA sequence: TGCGCCAGCAGCTTGTATGGCGATAGCAATCAGCCCCAGCATTTT.

This chain uses TRBV6-4 with TRBJ1-3; D possibly corresponds to TRBD1 (5 bases). The CDR3 length is 17 residues. Germline CDR1 MRHNA, CDR2 SNTAGT. Deletions cut 9 bases from V and 4 bases from J, with 25 bases between. The CDR3 is CARRSGDGPMQGNTIYF. CDR3 sequence (DNA): TGTGCCAGGCGTTCTGGGGACGGACCGATGCAGGGAAACACCATATATTTT.

Worth noting for this clone: Other DNA sequences in the sample encode the same CDR3. J is TRBJ1-3 and V is TRBV2, with D hard to call. Germline V gene sequence: CDR1 SNHLY, CDR2 FYNNEI. The CDR3 consists of 12 residues. V dropped 2 bases and J dropped 1 base, with 0 bases sitting between them. The CDR3 region is CASSESGNTIYF. The CDR3 DNA sequence: TGTGCCAGCAGTGAATCTGGAAACACCATATATTTT.

This rearrangement joins TRBV14 to TRBJ2-1; 8 nucleotides match TRBD2. Losses at the gene ends were 1 base for V and 9 bases for J; bases not matched to a gene: 11. The germline V gene has CDR1 SGHDN and CDR2 FVKESK. The CDR3 extends over 16 amino acids. The CDR3 here is CASSQVFYGGATEQFF. The CDR3 nucleotides read TGTGCCAGCAGCCAAGTTTTCTACGGGGGGGCCACTGAGCAGTTCTTC.